These 7 T cell receptor beta chains were sequenced from one sample in a study of T cell responses to AZD1222 COVID-19 vaccine. Data came from immunoSEQ multiplex PCR; TCRdb stores just in-frame clones and leaves some out. The sample includes 120,000 or so clones, approximately 83% of them seen just once. Sequenced here: peripheral blood, sampled on day 0 of AZD1222 vaccination. The receptor source for this set is an adult in good health.

The chain uses TRBV6-1 and TRBJ1-5; the D is unclear. V was trimmed by 1 base and J by 0 bases, leaving 10 bases between them. In germline, CDR1 is MNHNS, CDR2 SASEGT. The CDR3 loop spans 16 amino acids. CDR3 amino acids: CASSEGSFYSNQPQHF. In nucleotides, the CDR3 is TGTGCCAGCAGTGAAGGGAGCTTTTATAGCAATCAGCCCCAGCATTTT.

The chain combines TRBV28 with TRBJ2-7; D gene ambiguous. V was shortened by 5 bases and J by 4 bases, with 6 bases between the two germline ends. The CDR3 is 11 amino acids. The germline CDR1 and CDR2 sequences are MDHEN and SYDVKM. This CDR3 reads CASSGRYEQYF. As DNA, the CDR3 is TGTGCCAGCAGTGGCCGATACGAGCAGTACTTC. Complete variable domain (other parts from reference TRBV28 and TRBJ2-7): DVKVTQSSRYLVKRTGEKVFLECVQDMDHENMFWYRQDPGLGLRLIYFSYDVKMKEKGDIPEGYSVSREKKERFSLILESASTNQTSMYLCASSGRYEQYFGPGTRLTVT.

The CDR3 region is CASSLGLTGVSDTQYF. In DNA form, the CDR3 reads TGTGCCAGCAGCCTCGGTTTAACGGGAGTTTCAGATACGCAGTATTTT. The rearrangement uses TRBV3-1 (or the pseudogene TRBV3-2) and TRBJ2-3, with a tentative D call TRBD2 (6 bases). This CDR3 has 16 amino acids. Trimming stripped 4 bases from V and 4 bases from J, with 18 bases between. Germline lookup yields CDR1 LGHDT and CDR2 YNNKEL (reference sequence).

The gene calls are TRBV7-9 and TRBJ2-3, with a possible D match to TRBD2 (5 bases). This CDR3 is built from 14 residues. From germline, CDR1 is SEHNR and CDR2 FQNEAQ (reference sequence). Trimming shortened V by 4 bases and J by 0 bases, and 8 bases separated the two germline ends. The CDR3 coding sequence is TGTGCCAGCAGCTCCAGCGGCAGCACAGATACGCAGTATTTT. As protein: CASSSSGSTDTQYF.

The chain uses TRBV2 and TRBJ2-4; 10 bases map to TRBD2. This CDR3 region has 18 residues. Germline loops: CDR1 SNHLY, CDR2 FYNNEI. V shed 3 bases, J shed 0 bases, and the junction held 8 bases outside the gene matches. The CDR3 reads CASSDSGLAEIAKNIQYF. CDR3 DNA: TGTGCCAGCAGTGATTCTGGACTAGCGGAAATAGCCAAAAACATTCAGTACTTC.

The chain combines TRBV3-1 (or the pseudogene TRBV3-2) with TRBJ1-1; no clear D gene. The CDR3 has 15 residues. Germline V gene data show CDR1 as LGHDT and CDR2 as YNNKEL (reference sequence). The V and J ends lost 0 bases and 6 bases respectively, with 14 bases between them. CDR3 sequence: CASSQEYRQQAEAFF. CDR3 sequence (DNA): TGTGCCAGCAGCCAAGAATACCGTCAGCAGGCTGAAGCTTTCTTT.

The rearrangement joins TRBV18 to TRBJ1-2, with TRBD1 matching over 10 bases. The length of the CDR3 is 17 residues. Germline lookup yields CDR1 KGHSH and CDR2 LQKENI. Trimming cost V 2 bases and J 2 bases; bases outside gene matches: 8. This CDR3 reads CASSPTQPGQGNYGYTF. In nucleotides, the CDR3 is TGTGCCAGCTCACCAACCCAACCGGGACAGGGGAACTATGGCTACACCTTC.